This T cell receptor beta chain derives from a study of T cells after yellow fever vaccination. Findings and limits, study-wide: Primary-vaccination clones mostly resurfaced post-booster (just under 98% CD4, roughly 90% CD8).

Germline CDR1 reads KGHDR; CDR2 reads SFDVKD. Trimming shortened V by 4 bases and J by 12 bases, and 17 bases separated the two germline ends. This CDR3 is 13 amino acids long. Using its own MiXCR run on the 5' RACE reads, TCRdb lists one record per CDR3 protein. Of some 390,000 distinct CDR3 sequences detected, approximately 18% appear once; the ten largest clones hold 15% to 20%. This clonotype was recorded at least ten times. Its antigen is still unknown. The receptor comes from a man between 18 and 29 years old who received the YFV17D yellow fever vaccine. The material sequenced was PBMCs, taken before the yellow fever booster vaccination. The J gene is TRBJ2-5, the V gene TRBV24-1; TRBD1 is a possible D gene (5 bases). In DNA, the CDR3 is TGTGCCACCAGTGACCCTCGACAGCCCTCGGAGTACTTC. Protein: CATSDPRQPSEYF.